This is a list of T cell receptor beta chains from one sample in a study of CD8+CD57+ T cells in acquired aplastic anemia. TCRdb passed the reads through MiXCR, listing each CDR3 protein once. Among some 160,000 distinct CDR3 sequences, approximately 51% were seen once, and the ten largest hold 2.5% to 4%. Sequenced material: sorted CD4+, CD8+, or CD8+CD57+ T cells (not recorded which) from PBMCs. The source is a human donor with aplastic anemia. CDR3s include the opening cysteine and the closing phenylalanine or tryptophan. Fields, in order: CDR3 length, V gene, clone size, D gene, J gene, CDR3 DNA, CDR3 protein. D genes are given only for firm matches. Rows may omit the clone size; those that give it use once, few, many or a size class.

12,TRBV19,-,-,TRBJ1-2,TGTGCCAGTGCCGACGCCCCGTATGGCCACATCTTC,CASADAPYGHIF
15,TRBV5-4,-,-,TRBJ2-5,TGTGCCAGCAGCTTGTCGGGGACATTCCAAGAGACCCAGTACTTC,CASSLSGTFQETQYF
15,TRBV24-1,-,TRBD1,TRBJ2-3,TGTGCCACCAGTCCTGACAGGGGGGACCTCGATGAGCAGTATTTT,CATSPDRGDLDEQYF
17,TRBV25-1,few,TRBD2,TRBJ2-1,TGTGCCAGCAGCCGGTCCGGGGAAGCGGGGATCTACAATGAGCAGTTCTTC,CASSRSGEAGIYNEQFF
15,TRBV24-1,many,-,TRBJ2-2,TGTGCCACCAGTGACGCCGGACAGAACACCGGGGAGCTGTTTTTT,CATSDAGQNTGELFF
13,TRBV20-1,many,-,TRBJ1-1,TGCAGTGCTCCCCCCACAGGGAGGACTGAAGCTTTCTTT,CSAPPTGRTEAFF
15,TRBV7-3,once,-,TRBJ2-1,TGTGCCAGCAGCTTAGGACCTCTTGCCAGCAATGAGCAGTTCTTC,CASSLGPLASNEQFF
13,TRBV11-3,-,-,TRBJ1-4,TGTGCCAGCAGCTTTCGGGGGGGAGAAAAACTGTTTTTT,CASSFRGGEKLFF
12,TRBV5-1,-,TRBD1,TRBJ1-3,TGCGCCAGCAGCTTGGGGGGGACAGTCATATATTTT,CASSLGGTVIYF
15,TRBV9,-,TRBD2,TRBJ2-1,TGTGCCAGCAGCGTACGGGGGGAGACCTACAATGAGCAGTTCTTC,CASSVRGETYNEQFF
15,TRBV24-1,few,-,TRBJ2-5,TGTGCCACCAACAGAGGCCCCGGGGACCAAGAGACCCAGTACTTC,CATNRGPGDQETQYF
12,TRBV10-3,-,-,TRBJ1-2,TGTGCCATCAGGACAGGAAACTATGGCTACGCCTTC,CAIRTGNYGYAF
15,TRBV19,many,TRBD2,TRBJ2-2,TGTGCCAGTAGTATGGGGGGACTAAACACCGGGGAGCTGTTTTTT,CASSMGGLNTGELFF
14,TRBV30,few,-,TRBJ2-6,TGTGCCTGGAGTGTAAGGTCTGGGGCCAACGTCCTGACTTTC,CAWSVRSGANVLTF
14,TRBV5-1,-,TRBD1,TRBJ2-2,TGCGCCAGCAGCTTCCGACAGGGTACCGGGGAGCTGTTTTTT,CASSFRQGTGELFF
16,TRBV9,-,TRBD2,TRBJ2-3,TGTGCCAGCAGCGGTGGACTAGCGGGAGTGGAAGATACGCAGTATTTT,CASSGGLAGVEDTQYF
15,TRBV2,-,-,TRBJ1-2,TGTGCCAGCAGGGCCGGGTCCGGGTACTTCTATGGCTACACCTTC,CASRAGSGYFYGYTF
14,TRBV7-9,many,-,TRBJ1-5,TGTGCCAGCAGCCACCCCCTAGAAAATCAGCCCCAGCATTTT,CASSHPLENQPQHF
18,TRBV15,-,TRBD2,TRBJ2-3,TGTGCCACCAGCAGAGCCCCTCCACTAGCGCAGAGCACAGATACGCAGTATTTT,CATSRAPPLAQSTDTQYF
17,TRBV4-3,-,-,TRBJ2-2,TGCGCCAGCAGCCAAGATAGGGGGGCGGCGGGCACCGGGGAGCTGTTTTTT,CASSQDRGAAGTGELFF
13,TRBV5-4,-,TRBD1,TRBJ1-1,TGTGCCAGCAGCTTGTCTACAGGGGCTGAAGCTTTCTTT,CASSLSTGAEAFF
14,TRBV7-2,many,-,TRBJ2-2,TGTGCCAGCAGCTTTGGGGGGAGGACCGGGGAGCTGTTTTTT,CASSFGGRTGELFF
18,TRBV15,-,TRBD2,TRBJ2-3,TGTGCCACCAGCAGAGCCATAATAAGCGGGGGTAGCACAGATACGCAGTATTTT,CATSRAIISGGSTDTQYF
13,TRBV7-6,-,-,TRBJ1-5,TGTGCCAGCAGCTCGGGGACTAATCAGCCCCAGCATTTT,CASSSGTNQPQHF
15,TRBV24-1,-,TRBD1,TRBJ2-1,TGTGCCACCAGTGATATCGGGACAGGGGGGAATGAGCAGTTCTTC,CATSDIGTGGNEQFF
16,TRBV20-1,-,-,TRBJ1-2,TGCAGTGCTAGTCGGAGGGACCCAGGGCAGCCCTATGGCTACACCTTC,CSASRRDPGQPYGYTF
13,TRBV6-2/TRBV6-3,-,-,TRBJ2-5,TGTGCCAGCAGTTCTCTAAACAGGGAGACCCAGTACTTC,CASSSLNRETQYF
14,TRBV6-1,-,TRBD1,TRBJ1-6,TGTGCCAGCAGTCGACAGGGGACAGGGTCACCCCTCCACTTT,CASSRQGTGSPLHF
14,TRBV3-1,many,TRBD2,TRBJ2-5,TGTGCCAGCACTGGACTAGCGGGAGTTGAGACCCAGTACTTC,CASTGLAGVETQYF
13,TRBV7-6,-,-,TRBJ1-1,TGTGCCAGCAGCTCCCAAGGGGACACTGAAGCTTTCTTT,CASSSQGDTEAFF
14,TRBV4-1,few,-,TRBJ1-4,TGCGCCAGCAACGGGAGCCCGACTAATGAAAAACTGTTTTTT,CASNGSPTNEKLFF
15,TRBV7-3,-,-,TRBJ2-3,TGTGCCAGCAGCTTATCGTCTTCTTACACAGATACGCAGTATTTT,CASSLSSSYTDTQYF
12,TRBV6-2/TRBV6-3,many,-,TRBJ1-2,TGTGCCAGCAGTTCAATGTGGTATGGCTACACCTTC,CASSSMWYGYTF
14,TRBV6-1,-,TRBD1,TRBJ2-1,TGTGCCAGCAGACGACAGGGCTCCTACAATGAGCAGTTCTTC,CASRRQGSYNEQFF
12,TRBV10-3,-,-,TRBJ1-6,TGTGCCATCAGAGGGGATAATTCACCCCTCCACTTT,CAIRGDNSPLHF
14,TRBV10-1,-,-,TRBJ2-1,TGCGCCAGCAGTGACGGGTATTCCTACAATGAGCAGTTCTTC,CASSDGYSYNEQFF
13,TRBV9,-,-,TRBJ2-5,TGTGCCAGCAGCGCGAGGAGGCAAGAGACCCAGTACTTC,CASSARRQETQYF
15,TRBV15,few,TRBD1,TRBJ2-3,TGTGCCACCAGCAGAGACAGGGGGCTTGGAGATACGCAGTATTTT,CATSRDRGLGDTQYF
15,TRBV11-1,few,TRBD1,TRBJ2-1,TGTGCCAGCAGCTTGGGGGGACAGGCTAACAATGAGCAGTTCTTC,CASSLGGQANNEQFF
10,TRBV29-1,-,-,TRBJ1-1,TGCAGCGTTGAGTCTGGAGAAGCTTTCTTT,CSVESGEAFF
14,TRBV6-5,many,-,TRBJ2-7,TGTGCCAGCAGTTACCCCGGAGTCACCTACGAGCAGTACTTC,CASSYPGVTYEQYF
16,TRBV15,-,-,TRBJ2-1,TGTGCCACCAGCAGCTCAGGAGGGAGCTCCTACAATGAGCAGTTCTTC,CATSSSGGSSYNEQFF
16,TRBV24-1,-,TRBD1,TRBJ2-3,TGTGCCATCCAGGACAGGGGGGCCCCTCCCACAGATACGCAGTATTTT,CAIQDRGAPPTDTQYF
20,TRBV27,-,TRBD1,TRBJ1-3,TGTGCCAGCAGTTCGAACCCCACAGGGGGCAAGTGGTTAGTCGGAAACACCATATATTTT,CASSSNPTGGKWLVGNTIYF
14,TRBV7-2,-,-,TRBJ2-5,TGTGCCAGCAGCTTAGTCCTGCGGCCAGAGACCCAGTACTTC,CASSLVLRPETQYF
13,TRBV6-1,many,-,TRBJ2-5,TGTGCCAGCAAAGGGCAGGCTGGAGAGACCCAGTACTTC,CASKGQAGETQYF
11,TRBV29-1,-,-,TRBJ2-7,TGCAGCGTTGGGCGAATCGACGAGCAGTACTTC,CSVGRIDEQYF
15,TRBV5-1,many,-,TRBJ1-1,TGCGCCAGCAGCTTGGAGTCCGGGAGGGACACTGAAGCTTTCTTT,CASSLESGRDTEAFF
14,TRBV10-3,-,TRBD1,TRBJ2-7,TGTGCCAGCAGACCGGGACAGGGGAAACACGAGCAGTACTTC,CASRPGQGKHEQYF
13,TRBV6-4,many,TRBD1,TRBJ1-2,TGTGCCAGCAGTGAAACAGGGGGCTATGGCTACACCTTC,CASSETGGYGYTF
15,TRBV25-1,-,-,TRBJ2-4,TGTGCCAGCAGCACAAAGGGTTTAGCCAAAAACATTCAGTACTTC,CASSTKGLAKNIQYF
13,TRBV2,-,-,TRBJ2-3,TGTGCCAGCAGGCAACAAACGACAGATACGCAGTGTTTT,CASRQQTTDTQCF
12,TRBV29-1,-,TRBD1,TRBJ1-1,TGCAGCGTTGAGACAGGGGTCACTGAAGCTTTCTTT,CSVETGVTEAFF
14,TRBV20-1,-,TRBD1,TRBJ1-2,TGCAGTGCGAGGGCCGGGACAGGGAACTATGGCTACACCTTC,CSARAGTGNYGYTF
12,TRBV27,-,-,TRBJ2-1,TGTGCCAGCGGGCTTGACGCGTATGAGCAGTTCTTC,CASGLDAYEQFF
17,TRBV18,-,TRBD2,TRBJ2-2,TGTGCCAGCTCACCAAGCCTAGCGGGGGCGAACACCGGGGAGCTGTTTTTT,CASSPSLAGANTGELFF
14,TRBV19,many,TRBD1,TRBJ1-4,TGTGCCAGTAGTATCGACAGGGGTTATGAAAAACTGTTTTTT,CASSIDRGYEKLFF